This T cell receptor beta chain is drawn from a study of Ad26.COV2.S vaccination and SARS-CoV-2 variants. This clone has only one observation. Its antigen remains unknown. Findings and caveats of the study: Measures of TCR breadth and depth may have fallen short of total T cell responses.

J was trimmed by 3 bases and V by 0 bases; bases with no gene match: 7. CDR1 SGHRS and CDR2 YFSETQ come from the germline V gene. The CDR3 is 17 amino acids. TCRdb's copy holds only in-frame clones and misses some; the assay was immunoSEQ multiplex PCR. This table holds some 300,000 clones, about 82% found once. The treatment is: around 19 received Ad26.COV2.S at low or high dose, single or two shots; about 5 received placebo; per-sample allocation not given. All samples were drawn on day 63, counting from the first vaccine or placebo injection. Its platform was an Ad26 vector, and its expressed antigen was Wuhan-strain SARS-CoV-2 spike.

This sequence was found in a person aged 18-65 years who received the Ad26.COV2.S COVID-19 vaccine or a placebo. Sequences were derived from peripheral blood, sampled in a trial of Ad26.COV2.S vaccine versus placebo. The genes are TRBV5-1 and TRBJ2-1; 9 nucleotides match TRBD2. The CDR3 DNA follows: TGCGCCAGCAGCTTGGTATTTGGGCGGGGGGGCTACAATGAGCAGTTCTTC. Protein sequence: CASSLVFGRGGYNEQFF.